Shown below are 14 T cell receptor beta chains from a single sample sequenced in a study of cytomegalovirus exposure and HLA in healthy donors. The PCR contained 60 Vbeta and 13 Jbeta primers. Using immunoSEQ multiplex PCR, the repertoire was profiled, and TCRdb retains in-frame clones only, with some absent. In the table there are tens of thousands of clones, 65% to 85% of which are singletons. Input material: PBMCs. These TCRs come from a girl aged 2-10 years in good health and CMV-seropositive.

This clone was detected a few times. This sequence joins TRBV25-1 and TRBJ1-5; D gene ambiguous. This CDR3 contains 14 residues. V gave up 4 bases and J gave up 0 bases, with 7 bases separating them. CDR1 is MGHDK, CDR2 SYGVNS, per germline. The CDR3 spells CASSAANSNQPQHF. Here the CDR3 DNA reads TGTGCCAGCAGTGCCGCTAATAGCAATCAGCCCCAGCATTTT.

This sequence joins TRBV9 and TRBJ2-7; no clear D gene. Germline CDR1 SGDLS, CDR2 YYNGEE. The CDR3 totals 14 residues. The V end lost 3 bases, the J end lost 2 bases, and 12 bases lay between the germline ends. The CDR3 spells CASSGSTPTYEQYF. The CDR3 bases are TGTGCCAGCAGCGGATCGACTCCCACCTACGAGCAGTACTTC.

CDR3 in amino acids: CAWSVGGFFQPQHF. For the CDR3, the DNA is TGTGCCTGGAGTGTTGGAGGGTTCTTTCAGCCCCAGCATTTT. The J gene is TRBJ1-5, the V gene TRBV30; D is uncertain. This CDR3 spans 14 amino acids. V lost 0 bases and J 6 bases, leaving 12 bases between the germline ends. The germline gives CDR1 GTSNPN, CDR2 SVGIG (reference sequence).

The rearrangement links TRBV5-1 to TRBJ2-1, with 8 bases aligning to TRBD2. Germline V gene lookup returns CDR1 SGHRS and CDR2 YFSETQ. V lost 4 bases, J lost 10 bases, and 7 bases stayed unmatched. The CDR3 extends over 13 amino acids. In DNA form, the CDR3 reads TGCGCCAGCAGCGAACCCTTAGCGGGAGAGCAGTTCTTC. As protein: CASSEPLAGEQFF.

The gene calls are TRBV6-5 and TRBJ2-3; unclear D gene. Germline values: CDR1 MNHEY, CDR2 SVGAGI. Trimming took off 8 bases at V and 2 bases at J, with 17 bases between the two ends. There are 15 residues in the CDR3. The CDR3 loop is CASGSVSIFTDTQYF. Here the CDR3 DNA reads TGTGCCAGCGGTTCGGTGTCGATCTTCACAGATACGCAGTATTTT.

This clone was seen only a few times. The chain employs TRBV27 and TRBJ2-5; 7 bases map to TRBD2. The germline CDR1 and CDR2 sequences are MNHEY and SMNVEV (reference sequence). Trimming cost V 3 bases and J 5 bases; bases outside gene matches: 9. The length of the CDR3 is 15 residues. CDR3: CASSLGLRGTETQYF. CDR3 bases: TGTGCCAGCAGTTTGGGCTTGCGGGGGACGGAGACCCAGTACTTC.

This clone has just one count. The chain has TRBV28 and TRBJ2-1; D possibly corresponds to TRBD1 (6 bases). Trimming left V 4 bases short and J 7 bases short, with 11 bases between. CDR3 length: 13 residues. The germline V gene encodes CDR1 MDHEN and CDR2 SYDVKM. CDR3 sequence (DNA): TGTGCCAGCAGTTACGGACAGCCTAATGAGCAGTTCTTC. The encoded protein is CASSYGQPNEQFF.

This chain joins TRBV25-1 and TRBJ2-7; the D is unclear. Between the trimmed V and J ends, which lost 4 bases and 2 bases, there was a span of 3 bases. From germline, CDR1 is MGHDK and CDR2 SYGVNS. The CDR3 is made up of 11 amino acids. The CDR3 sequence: CASSVTYEQYF. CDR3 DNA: TGTGCCAGCAGTGTAACCTACGAGCAGTACTTC.

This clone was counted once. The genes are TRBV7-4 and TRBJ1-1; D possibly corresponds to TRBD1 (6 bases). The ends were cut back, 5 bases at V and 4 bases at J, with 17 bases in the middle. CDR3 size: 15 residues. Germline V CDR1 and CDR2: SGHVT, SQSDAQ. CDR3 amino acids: CASSPDRRRATEAFF. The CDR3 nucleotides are TGTGCCAGCAGCCCCGACAGGAGAAGGGCCACTGAAGCTTTCTTT.

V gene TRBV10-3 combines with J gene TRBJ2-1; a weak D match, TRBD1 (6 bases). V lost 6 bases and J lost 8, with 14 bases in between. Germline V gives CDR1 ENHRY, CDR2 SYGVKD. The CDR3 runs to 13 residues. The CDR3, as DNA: TGTGCCATCAGGGCAGGGGAGTTAGATGAGCAGTTCTTC. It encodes CAIRAGELDEQFF.

CDR3 loop: CASSLLISGSHNEQFF. The CDR3 nucleotides are TGTGCCAGCAGTTTACTTATTAGCGGGAGTCACAATGAGCAGTTCTTC. V is TRBV27 and J is TRBJ2-1, with TRBD2 matching over 9 bases. The CDR3 runs 16 residues. V lost 2 bases, J lost 5 bases, and 7 bases stayed unmatched. CDR1 and CDR2 (germline): MNHEY, SMNVEV (reference sequence).

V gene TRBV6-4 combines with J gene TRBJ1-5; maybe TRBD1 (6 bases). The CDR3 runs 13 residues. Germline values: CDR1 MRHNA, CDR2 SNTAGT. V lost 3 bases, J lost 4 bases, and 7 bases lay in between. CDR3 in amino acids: CASSEGQNQPQHF. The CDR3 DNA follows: TGTGCCAGCAGTGAAGGACAGAATCAGCCCCAGCATTTT.

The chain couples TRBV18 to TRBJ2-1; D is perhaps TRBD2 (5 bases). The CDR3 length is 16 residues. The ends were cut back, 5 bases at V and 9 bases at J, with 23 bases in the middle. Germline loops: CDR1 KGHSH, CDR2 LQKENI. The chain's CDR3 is CASSSTSSTTGGEQFF. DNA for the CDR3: TGTGCCAGCTCATCCACGAGTAGTACTACCGGAGGTGAGCAGTTCTTC. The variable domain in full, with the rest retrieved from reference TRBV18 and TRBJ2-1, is NAGVMQNPRHLVRRRGQEARLRCSPMKGHSHVYWYRQLPEEGLKFMVYLQKENIIDESGMPKERFSAEFPKEGPSILRIQQVVRGDSAAYFCASSSTSSTTGGEQFFGPGTRLTVL.

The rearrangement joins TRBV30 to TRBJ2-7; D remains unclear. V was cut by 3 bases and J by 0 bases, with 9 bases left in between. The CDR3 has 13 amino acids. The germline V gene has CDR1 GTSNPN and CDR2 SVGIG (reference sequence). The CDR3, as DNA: TGTGCCTGGAGACGAGCAGGCTCCTACGAGCAGTACTTC. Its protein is CAWRRAGSYEQYF. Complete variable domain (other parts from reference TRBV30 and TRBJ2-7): SQTIHQWPATLVQPVGSPLSLECTVEGTSNPNLYWYRQAAGRGLQLLFYSVGIGQISSEVPQNLSASRPQDRQFILSSKKLLLSDSGFYLCAWRRAGSYEQYFGPGTRLTVT.